This T cell receptor (beta chain) was documented in a study of cytomegalovirus exposure and HLA in healthy donors (dated by TCRdb to the late 2010s). Background for the entire study: An earlier analysis of under 600 of the donors reported more than 250 Gb of sequence data and 120 million or so unique TCR beta sequences from approximately 180 million T cells. An early release that covered about 600 HLA-typed donors contained approximately 300 gigabases of sequencing data and approximately 85 million unique TCR sequences. Among the roughly 400 genotyped donors, around 81% belonged to the genetic ancestry cluster associated with self-reported Caucasian donors. The study aimed to test whether cataloging public T cell receptors could reveal signatures of past pathogen exposure. The T cell repertoires of some 670 subjects were profiled by immunosequencing and related to cytomegalovirus serostatus. In addition to the first cohort of several hundred subjects, a separate validation cohort of around 110 different subjects was used. High-throughput TCR immunosequencing, statistical association of individual TCRs with disease status, and machine learning were combined to predict cytomegalovirus infection status. To study patterns of TCR occurrence, a later analysis re-analyzed previously published TCR beta repertoires from several hundred donors and added high-resolution HLA genotyping. In the later analysis, no new phenotypic data were used to find candidate immune exposures; instead, reliance was placed on TCR beta sequences and their occurrence across donors. To decide whether each TCR beta V gene segment behaved as functional or pseudogenic, an earlier analysis of some 600 of the donors relied on high-throughput TCR beta sequencing. Donor age, sex, ethnicity and CMV serostatus were collected together with the repertoire data. A later genetic analysis used genome-wide SNP genotypes for about three fifths of the 666 donors, treating that subset as a discovery cohort. Every discovery cohort repertoire had been produced on one sequencing platform. Both class I and class II loci were covered by HLA typing, at four-digit resolution. Typing coverage differed by locus: A, B, C, DRB1 and DQB1 were typed in about 620-640 donors, DQA1 in 522, DPA1 in 600 to 610, and DPB1 in 450 to 480. Because of strong linkage in the cohort, four to six DR-DQ haplotypes were treated as single units for association and clustering. On average, roughly 200,000 unique TCR beta nucleotide sequences were sequenced per donor among a few hundred genotyped donors of the cohort, with roughly a sixth of those sequences being non-productive. General conclusions and limits of the study: Because some donors lacked HLA typing at each locus, the association tests relied only on the typed subset. In a later genetic analysis, fewer N-insertions in productive TCRs were reported among donors in an Asian-associated ancestry cluster than the roughly 700-donor mean. The earlier analysis of approximately 560 of the donors excluded roughly 16 rarely observed V segments, including chromosome 9 orphons, because counts were too low. A further reported finding was that TCR beta sequences accurately predicted the HLA-A and HLA-B alleles for most subjects in the first cohort. In a later analysis, several top co-occurrence clusters were reported to appear linked to parvovirus B19, influenza, CMV and Epstein-Barr virus. In a later analysis, around 17,000 TCR beta sequences were associated with specific HLA alleles at a false discovery rate of 0.05. Most CMV-associated TCR beta chains appeared to be HLA-restricted in a later analysis, and the HLA associations seemed to be driven largely by CMV exposure. Most TCR sequences were observed very rarely across donors, whereas some public TCRs were present in many individuals. A total of 164 TCR beta chains were listed by the study as associated with cytomegalovirus. In vitro tests confirmed that a few of the cytomegalovirus-associated TCR beta chains recognize cytomegalovirus antigens. Some IMGT-functional V segments, including TRBV6-2 and TRBV6-3, could not be told apart with the 87-base-pair reads, so those segments were excluded. The authors suggested that the approach could potentially be generalized to other disease states and immunological phenotypes. Assigning TCR associations to individual alleles was difficult when HLA alleles, especially DR and DQ, strongly co-occurred. Correlated functional status among segregating V segments might reflect linkage disequilibrium, but an unknown experimental factor could not be ruled out. Immune exposure information for the cohort was limited to CMV serostatus. In both the original and validation cohorts, the classifier was reported to diagnose cytomegalovirus status with high specificity and sensitivity. This cohort had only TCR beta chains sequenced, and the lack of alpha or paired-chain data limited which features could be detected. In an earlier analysis of several hundred of the donors, most TCR beta V segments were observed in productive rearrangements about 87% or about 30% of the time, broadly matching IMGT annotations. The sequencing pipeline was judged likely to have produced a cluster of highly shared sequence variants as a technical artifact. Presence/absence analyses assumed roughly uniform sequencing depth across donors, an assumption that may not hold. An association between a missense DCLRE1C variant and V-gene and J-gene trimming of TCR beta chains was found in a later genetic analysis and replicated in an independent cohort. According to a later analysis, TCR association rates differed among HLA loci, with DRB1 alleles showing the most associated TCRs and HLA-C alleles showing the fewest. In a later analysis, HLA-associated TCR beta chains showed more clonal expansion and lower generation probabilities than non-associated chains that were equally common.

The library was built by means of the immunoSEQ multiplex PCR assay. A mixture of 60 forward primers for TCR Vbeta segments and 13 reverse primers for TCR Jbeta segments was used in the multiplex PCR. The CDR3 region of rearranged TCR beta genes was amplified from genomic DNA with a multiplex PCR assay. The Illumina HiSeq System was used to sequence the amplified TCR beta libraries as 87-base-pair reads. On the authors' methods: A later analysis tallied roughly 80 million unique TCR beta chains across the 666 repertoires, and approximately 12 million of those chains were shared by two or more donors. Raw reads were error-corrected and collapsed into unique sequences by a nearest-neighbor algorithm in which closely related sequences were merged to remove PCR and sequencing errors. CDR3 sequences were aligned to IMGT reference sequences to assign V, D and J gene segments. Each retained sequence needed at least a six-nucleotide match to both a V gene segment and a J gene segment. A rearrangement was called productive if the CDR3 had no stop codons and remained in frame with V and J, and every other rearrangement was called non-productive. CDR3 was defined by IMGT convention, running from the second conserved V-encoded cysteine to the conserved J-encoded phenylalanine. The earlier analysis of approximately 590 of the donors excluded any sequence lacking an unambiguous match to a single V gene segment. An earlier analysis of about 600 of the donors called V segments functional above 56.7% productive rearrangements and segregating when the between-donor standard deviation exceeded 5%. A statistical classification framework was built for diagnosing cytomegalovirus status from the catalog of TCR beta chain sequences. V and J gene assignment, in a later analysis, came from comparing TCR nucleotide sequences with IMGT/GENE-DB human TR gene sequences. Using the TCRdist pipeline, a later analysis assigned CDR3 sequences along with most-parsimonious VDJ recombination scenarios. A later analysis defined each TCR beta chain by its CDR3 amino acid sequence plus V-gene family, and excluded reads lacking a unique V-gene family. In a later analysis, 450 to 600 highly shared, low-generation-probability nucleotide sequences were removed to address suspected cross-contamination and a sequencing artifact. For each public chain, a later analysis derived a clonal expansion index from normalized ranks of inferred template counts within each repertoire. Generation probabilities in a later analysis came from a VDJ recombination model fitted to out-of-frame rearrangements, and those results were checked against IGoR. In a later analysis, hypergeometric tests were used to score TCR-TCR, TCR-HLA and TCR-CMV co-occurrence, with a repertoire-size bias correction applied to TCR pairs. A later analysis estimated false discovery rates by permuting HLA or CMV assignments 20 times. In a later analysis, co-occurring TCRs were grouped using DBSCAN, and TCRdist sequence similarity was added for clustering within HLA-allele-positive subsets. Repertoires with fewer than 30,000 or more than 120,000 public chains were left out of co-occurrence clustering, as were about 5 repertoires with anomalous nucleotide sharing. The table comes from immuneACCESS by way of TCRdb, which keeps in-frame sequences with V and J called. Part of the clones is missing from these tables; in studies checked, under half for an unresolved V gene and the rest for unknown reasons. D and trimming come from the DNA, and the V and J calls and clone size come from that table. This sample is represented by roughly 120,000 clones; about 76% of them were singletons. About 4.9% of the sample lies in the top ten.

To note about this clone: It has no known antigen specificity. One base away there is no much larger clone; base qualities are not given.

The cohort comprised some 700 healthy bone marrow donors. At the time of sampling, all cohort members were nominally healthy, though unrecorded immune exposures were likely present. The donor tested CMV seropositive, placing the donor among the roughly 270 seropositive members of the cohort. Each donor provided a peripheral blood sample, and peripheral blood mononuclear cells were used for TCR beta sequencing. The Qiagen DNeasy Blood Extraction Kit was used to extract genomic DNA from the blood cell samples. CDR1 is given as SEHNR and CDR2 as FQNEAQ, both from the germline V gene (reference sequence). Taken from cysteine to phenylalanine, the CDR3 has 15 residues. Only the CDR3 DNA is retained, 45 bases long and in frame from the first base. Clipping removes 5 bases from V and 3 bases from J, with 5 as the unmatched junction base count.

The source of this sequence is a man aged 30 to 39 in good health and CMV-seropositive. What was sequenced was PBMCs. This sequence uses TRBV7-9 and TRBJ2-1, and TRBD2 aligns with 9 junction nucleotides. CDR3 sequence: CASSKSGGFYNEQFF. The base sequence is TGTGCCAGCAGCAAAAGCGGGGGGTTCTACAATGAGCAGTTCTTC.